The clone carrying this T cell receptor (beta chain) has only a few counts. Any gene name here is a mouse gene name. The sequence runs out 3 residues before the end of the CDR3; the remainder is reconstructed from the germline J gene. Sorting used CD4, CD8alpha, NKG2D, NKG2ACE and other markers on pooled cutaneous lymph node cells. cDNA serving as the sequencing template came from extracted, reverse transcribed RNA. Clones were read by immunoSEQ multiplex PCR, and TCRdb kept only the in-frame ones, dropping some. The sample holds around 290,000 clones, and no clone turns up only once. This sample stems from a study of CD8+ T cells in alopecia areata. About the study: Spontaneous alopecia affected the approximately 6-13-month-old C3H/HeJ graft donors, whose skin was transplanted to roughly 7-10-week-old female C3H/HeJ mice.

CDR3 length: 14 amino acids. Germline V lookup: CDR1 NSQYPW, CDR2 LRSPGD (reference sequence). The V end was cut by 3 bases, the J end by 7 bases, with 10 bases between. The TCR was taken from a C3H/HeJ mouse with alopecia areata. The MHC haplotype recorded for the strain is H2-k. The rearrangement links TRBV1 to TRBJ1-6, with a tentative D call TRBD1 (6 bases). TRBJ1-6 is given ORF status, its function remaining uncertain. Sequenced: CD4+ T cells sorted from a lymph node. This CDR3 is CTCSAGTKNSPLYF. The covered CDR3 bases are TGCACCTGCAGTGCGGGGACAAAAAATTCGCCC.